This TCR beta chain came from a study of T cell responses to AZD1222 COVID-19 vaccine. Study observations and caveats: Clonal diversity was possibly underestimated; the donors were predominantly white British and more often female.

Measured with immunoSEQ multiplex PCR; TCRdb has only the in-frame clones, and not every one. The sample shows 95,000 to 100,000 clones, 90% of them seen only once. About this clone itself: Its antigen is unidentified.

This TCR came from an adult in good health. The specimen was peripheral blood, collected on day 0 of AZD1222 vaccination.

CDR3 in DNA: TGTGCCAGCAGCCAAGAGGGATCCTCCTACGAGCAGTACTTC. Its protein is CASSQEGSSYEQYF. V and J are TRBV3-1 (or the pseudogene TRBV3-2) and TRBJ2-7; D unresolved. V lost 0 bases, J lost 0 bases, and 6 bases lay in between. Germline V gives CDR1 LGHDT, CDR2 YNNKEL (reference sequence). The length of the CDR3 is 14 residues.